The clone carrying this TCR beta chain was seen only once. The antigen is not known. This record belongs to a study of a mutant IDH1 vaccine in newly diagnosed glioma. Study information: Vaccine dosing followed radiotherapy by 4-6 weeks, or accompanied temozolomide cycles. Patients had received radiotherapy, temozolomide, or both previously, most receiving both.

The time point is: week 23, last vaccination. Vaccinated patients received 300 ug of mutant IDH1 20-mer peptide per dose, with topical imiquimod. Deletions cut 4 bases from V and 9 bases from J, with 17 bases between. This CDR3 spans 14 amino acids. Germline values: CDR1 LNHDA, CDR2 SQIVND (reference sequence). Only in-frame clones appear in the TCRdb table, and some are missing; sequencing was by immunoSEQ multiplex PCR. The data show approximately 60,000 clones, 80% to 90% seen once. The chain recombines TRBV19 with TRBJ2-3; unclear D gene. The sample in question was PBMCs, obtained from a glioma patient whose treatment included an IDH1 peptide vaccine. The receptor's source is a man younger than 45 with glioma. The CDR3 region has the DNA TGTGCCAGTAGTACCCTAAACCAAGTCCCAACGCAGTATTTT. As protein: CASSTLNQVPTQYF.